These T cell receptor beta chains were read from a single sample in a study of shared clonotypes between healthy human individuals. Profiled with immunoSEQ multiplex PCR; TCRdb holds only in-frame clones, not every one. The table shows some 2,100,000 clones, with 90% to 95% occurring only once. Sequences were obtained from naive CD8+ T cells from PBMCs. Receptors originate from a man aged 18 to 30 in good health. Some clones in this sample may be carry-over from other donors' samples. Each CDR3 is given with its conserved first and last residue.

TRBV6-6	TRBJ1-4	CASSYLGQGKGEKLFF
TRBV7-9	TRBJ1-1	CASSLVLIGSGAFF
TRBV28	TRBJ1-2	CASSLTTTGHGYGYTF
TRBV6-1	TRBJ2-7	CASSPGLSYEQYF
TRBV7-9	TRBJ2-5	CASSLTGQGGETQYF
TRBV6-5	TRBJ2-7	CASSYSEGGSYEQYF
TRBV2	TRBJ2-4	CASSDRGGQTKNIQYF
TRBV6-1	TRBJ2-7	CASSEKVRSSSYEQYF
TRBV5-4	TRBJ2-3	CASSFGGAADTQYF
TRBV19	TRBJ1-3	CASSLMNSGNTIYF
TRBV7-9	TRBJ1-1	CASSLDRGLTEAFF
TRBV27	TRBJ1-1	CASSWAGNTEAFF
TRBV7-2	TRBJ1-1	CASSLGDPPLRTFF
TRBV19	TRBJ1-1	CASSIGFGTEAFF
TRBV9	TRBJ1-2	CASSPQGGGYTF
TRBV9	TRBJ2-1	CASSGEGITYEQFF